A single sample gave rise to the 11 T cell receptor beta chains below, sequenced in a study of T cells in Graves' hyperthyroidism and ophthalmopathy. Amplified regions were TCR beta CDR3 sequences from RNA transcripts. HTBI primers were the set used in a first-round RT-PCR of the TCR CDR3. MiXCR was run by TCRdb on the multiplex PCR reads, yielding one entry per CDR3 protein. The data show 600,000 to 700,000 distinct CDR3 sequences, with roughly 14% seen just once and around 4.1% held by the top ten. Specimen: blood. The receptors derive from a woman in her 40s with Graves' ophthalmopathy.

This clonotype was picked up a small number of times. The chain couples TRBV12-3 or TRBV12-4 to TRBJ2-3; 8 bases are shared with TRBD1. The junction had 7 bases not matched to a gene; V was cut back by 4 bases and J by 1 base. The CDR3 totals 16 residues. The CDR3 DNA follows: TGTGCCAGCAGTTCGGACAGGGAGATACGCACAGATACGCAGTATTTT. Protein product: CASSSDREIRTDTQYF.

There are a few counts of this clonotype. The chain joins TRBV12-3 or TRBV12-4 to TRBJ2-7; D remains unclear. The CDR3 is made up of 13 amino acids. Trimming removed 1 base from V and 6 bases from J, with 10 bases in between. This CDR3 is CASSLEGYREQYF. CDR3 bases: TGTGCCAGCAGTTTAGAAGGGTACCGCGAGCAGTACTTC.

This clonotype was seen ten or more times. The chain combines TRBV19 with TRBJ2-5; 7 nucleotides agree with TRBD2. With V trimmed by 3 bases and J by 3 bases, 4 bases remained unmatched. CDR1 is LNHDA, CDR2 SQIVND, per germline (reference sequence). The CDR3 is 14 residues long. The CDR3 nucleotides read TGTGCCAGTAGTATGTCGGGACTAAAAGAGACCCAGTACTTC. Translating gives CASSMSGLKETQYF.

The chain recombines TRBV11-2 with TRBJ2-2; TRBD2 matches at 8 bases. The CDR3 consists of 16 residues. Germline CDR1 reads SGHAT; CDR2 reads FQNNGV. Trimming cost V 5 bases and J 7 bases; bases outside gene matches: 12. The CDR3 spells CASSPIGAGAGGELFF. The CDR3 DNA reads as TGTGCCAGCAGCCCGATCGGAGCGGGAGCGGGCGGGGAGCTGTTTTTT.

Many counts were recorded for this clonotype. The chain couples TRBV6-1 to TRBJ2-7, with 9 bases matching TRBD1. V trimming: 7 bases; J trimming: 6 bases; junction bases outside the gene matches: 10. The CDR3 is 14 residues long. CDR1 is MNHNS and CDR2 is SASEGT in the germline V gene. CDR3 sequence (DNA): TGTGCCAGCAAACCCGGGACAGGGCTTCGCGAGCAGTACTTC. Its protein is CASKPGTGLREQYF.

This clonotype was observed many times. The chain recombines TRBV25-1 with TRBJ2-5, with D hard to call. Germline values: CDR1 MGHDK, CDR2 SYGVNS. CDR3 length: 16 amino acids. V gave up 1 base and J gave up 1 base, with 13 bases separating them. The CDR3 reads CASSELDGGRQETQYF. In DNA, the CDR3 is TGTGCCAGCAGTGAATTGGACGGTGGCCGCCAAGAGACCCAGTACTTC.

This chain connects TRBV7-8 to TRBJ2-3, with TRBD2 identical over 8 bases. Germline CDR1 and CDR2: SGHVS and FQNEAQ. V was clipped by 1 base and J by 2 bases; unmatched bases: 2. CDR3 length equals 15 residues. The chain's CDR3 is CASSLVAGPTDTQYF. In DNA, the CDR3 is TGTGCCAGCAGCTTAGTAGCGGGGCCCACAGATACGCAGTATTTT.

In this sample, this clonotype turned up once. A much more abundant neighbour one base away suggests this may be a read error. The gene calls are TRBV27 and TRBJ1-6; maybe TRBD1 (6 bases). Trimming removed 2 bases at V and 3 bases at J, with 11 bases between. The germline V gene has CDR1 MNHEY and CDR2 SMNVEV (reference sequence). The CDR3 is 16 amino acids. The CDR3 reads CASSLACRGYNSPLHF. In nucleotides, the CDR3 is TGTGCCAGCAGTTTAGCCTGCAGGGGCTATAATTCACCCCTCCACTTT.

This clonotype has ten or more counts. V is TRBV20-1 and J is TRBJ2-7; tentatively, D is TRBD1 or TRBD2 (5 bases each). Germline loops: CDR1 DFQATT, CDR2 SNEGSKA (reference sequence). The CDR3 covers 14 residues. V was cut by 7 bases and J by 0 bases, with 16 bases left in between. Here the CDR3 reads CSVPGMGHSYEQYF. CDR3 nucleotides: TGCAGTGTCCCGGGGATGGGGCACTCCTACGAGCAGTACTTC.

This clonotype was found a few times. The rearrangement joins TRBV10-3 to TRBJ1-5; 9 bases line up with TRBD1. V was pared by 2 bases and J by 3 bases, with 8 bases of the junction left unmatched. The CDR3 has 17 amino acids. Germline V lookup: CDR1 ENHRY, CDR2 SYGVKD. CDR3 loop: CAISEVGQGTHNQPQHF. In nucleotides, the CDR3 is TGTGCCATCAGTGAGGTCGGACAGGGGACCCACAATCAGCCCCAGCATTTT.

The chain uses TRBV11-2 and TRBJ1-1, with TRBD1 as a possible D gene (5 bases). The CDR3 is made up of 14 amino acids. Germline V lookup: CDR1 SGHAT, CDR2 FQNNGV. V lost 5 bases and J 3 bases, leaving 13 bases between the germline ends. CDR3 loop: CASSQGSGHTEAFF. In nucleotides, the CDR3 is TGTGCCAGCAGCCAGGGTTCAGGCCACACTGAAGCTTTCTTT. Combining the CDR3 with reference TRBV11-2 and TRBJ1-1 gives the whole variable domain EAGVAQSPRYKIIEKRQSVAFWCNPISGHATLYWYQQILGQGPKLLIQFQNNGVVDDSQLPKDRFSAERLKGVDSTLKIQPAKLEDSAVYLCASSQGSGHTEAFFGQGTRLTVV.